The 13 T cell receptor beta chains in this list originate from one sample, sequenced in a study of blood T cell repertoires in COVID-19. The table came from immunoSEQ multiplex PCR; TCRdb's copy has only in-frame clones and leaves some out. The table lists fewer than 30,000 clones, more than 70% of them singletons, with around 21% in the top ten. The sample comprised peripheral blood. The receptors stem from a boy aged 2 to 10 with active or convalescent COVID-19.

V gene TRBV6-2 or TRBV6-3 combines with J gene TRBJ1-2; no definite D call. Germline V lookup: CDR1 MNHEY, CDR2 SVGEGT. V lost 5 bases, J lost 4 bases, and 11 bases lay in between. CDR3 length: 13 residues. The CDR3, as DNA: TGTGCCAGCAGTAACGGACTGATCTATGGCTACACCTTC. Its translation is CASSNGLIYGYTF.

The chain recombines TRBV6-5 with TRBJ2-7; 7 nucleotides line up with TRBD1. The CDR3 has 14 residues. Germline values: CDR1 MNHEY, CDR2 SVGAGI. Trimming removed 6 bases from V and 4 bases from J; junction bases left unmatched: 9. The CDR3 sequence is CASRETGKRYEQYF. The DNA for the CDR3 is TGTGCCAGCAGAGAGACAGGGAAACGGTACGAGCAGTACTTC.

This chain links TRBV6-6 with TRBJ1-2, with D possibly matching TRBD1 (6 bases). Trimming took 7 bases from V and 7 from J, leaving 10 bases between them. The CDR3 length is 11 residues. Germline V CDR1 and CDR2: MNHNY, SVGAGI (reference sequence). The CDR3 bases are TGTGCCAGCACGTCAGGGGCTGGCTACACCTTC. This encodes CASTSGAGYTF.

Concerning this clone: This CDR3 is also generated by other DNA sequences in the sample. The V gene is TRBV7-8, the J gene TRBJ1-1, with 7 bases matching TRBD1. Germline assignment: CDR1 SGHVS and CDR2 FQNEAQ. After removal of 4 bases from V and 1 base from J, the junction contained 3 bases not matched to a gene. The CDR3 runs 14 residues. The CDR3, as DNA: TGTGCCAGCAGCTCAGGGGGACCGAACACTGAAGCTTTCTTT. Its translation is CASSSGGPNTEAFF.

CDR3 in amino acids: CASSRSWGGSSAGHAEAFF. The CDR3 bases are TGCGCCAGCAGCCGATCGTGGGGGGGCAGTTCGGCGGGGCACGCTGAAGCTTTCTTT. The rearrangement links TRBV4-1 to TRBJ1-1; D is possibly TRBD1 (6 bases). Between the trimmed V and J ends, which lost 4 bases and 6 bases, there was a span of 30 bases. The germline CDR1 and CDR2 sequences are MGHRA and YSYEKL. The CDR3 runs to 19 residues.

For this clone: At one end, the junction sequence differs from germline, possibly due to a read error. The chain combines TRBV6-1 with TRBJ1-2, with TRBD1 matching 7 bases. The CDR3 consists of 15 residues. Germline V CDR1 and CDR2: MNHNS, SASEGT. This CDR3 is CASTEQGQGGYGYTF. The CDR3 DNA sequence: TGTGCCAGCACTGAACAGGGGCAAGGCGGCTATGGCTACACCTTC.

Only a few counts were recorded for this clone. The V and J genes are TRBV20-1 and TRBJ2-7, with 12 bases aligning to TRBD2. The V and J ends lost 3 bases and 4 bases, in that order; junction bases with no gene match: 10. The V gene's germline CDR1 is DFQATT and CDR2 SNEGSKA (reference sequence). The CDR3 contains 16 residues. The CDR3: CSASRLAGDRKYEQYF. The CDR3 DNA is TGCAGTGCTAGTCGACTAGCGGGAGATCGCAAATACGAGCAGTACTTC.

The V call is TRBV13, the J call TRBJ2-5; D remains unclear. The V end was cut by 3 bases, the J end by 4 bases, with 6 bases between. The CDR3 runs 12 residues. The germline CDR1 and CDR2 sequences are PRHDT and FYEKMQ (reference sequence). CDR3 sequence (DNA): TGTGCCAGCAGCTTGTTAGCAGAGACCCAGTACTTC. This encodes CASSLLAETQYF.

This rearrangement joins TRBV6-4 to TRBJ2-7; 7 positions agree with TRBD1. The J segment lost 3 bases and the V segment lost 2 bases, leaving 10 bases of the junction unmatched. CDR1 is MRHNA and CDR2 is SNTAGT in the germline V gene. There are 16 residues in the CDR3. The CDR3, as DNA: TGTGCCAGCAGTGACCAATTCGGGACAGACCACTACGAGCAGTACTTC. Its translation is CASSDQFGTDHYEQYF.

This clone has at least ten counts. V and J are TRBV5-1 and TRBJ1-2; D remains ambiguous. The V and J ends lost 5 bases and 8 bases respectively, with 16 bases between them. The V gene's germline CDR1 is SGHRS and CDR2 YFSETQ. The CDR3 spans 13 residues. The chain's CDR3 is CASSNSPIKGYTF. The CDR3, as DNA: TGCGCCAGCAGTAACAGTCCAATTAAGGGCTACACCTTC.

This clone has only one observation. The V call is TRBV7-2, the J call TRBJ1-1, with 7 bases matching TRBD1. The CDR3 runs 15 residues. The germline V gene has CDR1 SGHTA and CDR2 FQGNSA. V trimming: 4 bases; J trimming: 0 bases; junction bases outside the gene matches: 5. For the CDR3, the DNA is TGTGCCAGCAGCTGGGGACAGCCTATGAACACTGAAGCTTTCTTT. It encodes CASSWGQPMNTEAFF.

This clone was seen more than once but under ten times. The CDR3 loop reads CSARDGGGYTF. The CDR3 DNA sequence: TGCAGTGCTAGAGATGGGGGCGGCTACACCTTC. This chain joins TRBV20-1 and TRBJ1-2, with D possibly TRBD1 on 6 matching bases. The CDR3 runs 11 residues. Germline V lookup: CDR1 DFQATT, CDR2 SNEGSKA (reference sequence). V shed 0 bases and J shed 8 bases, with 7 bases lying between them.

This rearrangement joins TRBV7-2 to TRBJ2-1, with no clear D. The V gene's germline CDR1 is SGHTA and CDR2 FQGNSA. V lost 2 bases to trimming and J lost 0 bases, with 8 bases between them. This CDR3 region has 15 residues. The CDR3 is CASSLRTASYNEQFF. The CDR3 DNA sequence: TGTGCCAGCAGCTTAAGAACAGCCTCCTACAATGAGCAGTTCTTC.